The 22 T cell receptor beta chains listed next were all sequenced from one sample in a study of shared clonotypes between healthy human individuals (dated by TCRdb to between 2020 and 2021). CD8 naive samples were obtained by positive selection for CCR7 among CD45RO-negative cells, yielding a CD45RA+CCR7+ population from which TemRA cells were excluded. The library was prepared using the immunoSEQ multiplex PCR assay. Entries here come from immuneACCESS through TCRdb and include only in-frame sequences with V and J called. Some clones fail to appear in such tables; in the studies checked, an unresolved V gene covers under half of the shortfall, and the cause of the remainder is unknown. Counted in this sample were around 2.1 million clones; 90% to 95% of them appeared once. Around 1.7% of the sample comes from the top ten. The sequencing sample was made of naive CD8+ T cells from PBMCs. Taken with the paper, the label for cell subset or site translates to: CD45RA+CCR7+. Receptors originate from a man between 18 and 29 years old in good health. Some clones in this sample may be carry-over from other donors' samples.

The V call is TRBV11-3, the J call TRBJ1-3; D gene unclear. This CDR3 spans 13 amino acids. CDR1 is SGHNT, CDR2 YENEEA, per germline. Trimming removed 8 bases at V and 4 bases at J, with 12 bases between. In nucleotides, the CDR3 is TGTGCCAGCCTGATAAGGCCCGGAAACACCATATATTTT. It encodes CASLIRPGNTIYF. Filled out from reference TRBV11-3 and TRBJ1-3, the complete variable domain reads EAGVVQSPRYKIIEKKQPVAFWCNPISGHNTLYWYLQNLGQGPELLIRYENEEAVDDSQLPKDRFSAERLKGVDSTLKIQPAELGDSAVYLCASLIRPGNTIYFGEGSWLTVV.

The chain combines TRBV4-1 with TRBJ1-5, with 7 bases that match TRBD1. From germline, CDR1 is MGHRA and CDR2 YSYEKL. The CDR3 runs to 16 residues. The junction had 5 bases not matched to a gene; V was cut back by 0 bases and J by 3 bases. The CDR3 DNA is TGCGCCAGCAGCCAAGACCCGGACAGGACCAATCAGCCCCAGCATTTT. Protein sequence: CASSQDPDRTNQPQHF.

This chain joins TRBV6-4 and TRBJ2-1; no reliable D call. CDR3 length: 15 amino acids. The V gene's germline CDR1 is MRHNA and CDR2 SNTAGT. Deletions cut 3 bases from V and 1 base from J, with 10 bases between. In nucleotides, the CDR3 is TGTGCCAGCAGTGAGAGCGCGTTTTCCTACAATGAGCAGTTCTTC. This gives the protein CASSESAFSYNEQFF.

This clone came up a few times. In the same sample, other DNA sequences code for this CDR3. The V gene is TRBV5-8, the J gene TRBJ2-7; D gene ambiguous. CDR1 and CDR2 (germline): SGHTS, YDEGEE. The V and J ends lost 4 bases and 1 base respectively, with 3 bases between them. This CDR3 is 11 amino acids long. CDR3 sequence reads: CASSPSYEQYF. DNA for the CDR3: TGTGCCAGCAGCCCGTCCTACGAGCAGTACTTC.

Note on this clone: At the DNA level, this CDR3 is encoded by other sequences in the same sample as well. CDR3 amino acids: CASSLPGSREQYF. CDR3 DNA sequence: TGTGCCAGCAGCTTACCGGGTTCGAGGGAGCAGTACTTC. The chain uses TRBV7-8 and TRBJ2-7; D gene ambiguous. Trimming pared 2 bases from V and 7 bases from J, leaving 12 bases between. Germline assignment: CDR1 SGHVS and CDR2 FQNEAQ. CDR3 length equals 13 residues.

The CDR3 loop reads CAIIAFNEQYF. In DNA, the CDR3 is TGTGCCATCATAGCTTTTAACGAGCAGTACTTC. V gene TRBV7-8 combines with J gene TRBJ2-7; no reliable D call. Deletions cut 10 bases from V and 5 bases from J, with 12 bases between. The CDR3 extends over 11 amino acids. Per the germline V gene, CDR1 is SGHVS and CDR2 is FQNEAQ. Full variable domain (rest looked up from reference TRBV7-8 and TRBJ2-7): GAGVSQSPRYKVAKRGQDVALRCDPISGHVSLFWYQQALGQGPEFLTYFQNEAQLDKSGLPSDRFFAERPEGSVSTLKIQRTQQEDSAVYLCAIIAFNEQYFGPGTRLTVT.

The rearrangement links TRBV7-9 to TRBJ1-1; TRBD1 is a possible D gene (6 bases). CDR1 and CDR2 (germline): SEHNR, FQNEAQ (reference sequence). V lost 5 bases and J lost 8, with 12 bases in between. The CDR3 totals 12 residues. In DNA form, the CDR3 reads TGTGCCAGCAGCCTATCAGGGGTGGAAGCTTTCTTT. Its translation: CASSLSGVEAFF. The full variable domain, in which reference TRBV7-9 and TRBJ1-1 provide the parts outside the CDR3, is DTGVSQNPRHKITKRGQNVTFRCDPISEHNRLYWYRQTLGQGPEFLTYFQNEAQLEKSRLLSDRFSAERPKGSFSTLEIQRTEQGDSAMYLCASSLSGVEAFFGQGTRLTVV.

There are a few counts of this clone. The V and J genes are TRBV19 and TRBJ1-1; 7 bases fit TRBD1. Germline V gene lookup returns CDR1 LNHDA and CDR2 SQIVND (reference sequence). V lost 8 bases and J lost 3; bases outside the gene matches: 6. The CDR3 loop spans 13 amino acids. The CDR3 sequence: CASRDSLDTEAFF. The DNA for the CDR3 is TGTGCCAGTCGGGACAGTTTGGACACTGAAGCTTTCTTT.

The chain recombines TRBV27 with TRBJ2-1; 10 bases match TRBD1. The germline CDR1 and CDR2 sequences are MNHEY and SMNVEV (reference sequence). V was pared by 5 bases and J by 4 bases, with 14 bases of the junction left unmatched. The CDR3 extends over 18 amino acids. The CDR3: CASSPTPPGTGVYNEQFF. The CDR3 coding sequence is TGTGCCAGCAGTCCTACCCCCCCCGGGACAGGGGTTTACAATGAGCAGTTCTTC.

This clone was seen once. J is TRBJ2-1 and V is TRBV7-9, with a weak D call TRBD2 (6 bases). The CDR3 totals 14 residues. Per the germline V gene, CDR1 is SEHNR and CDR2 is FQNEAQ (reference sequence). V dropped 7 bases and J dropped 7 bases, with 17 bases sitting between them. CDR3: CASTRLEVRNEQFF. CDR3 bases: TGTGCCAGCACCAGACTAGAAGTGAGGAATGAGCAGTTCTTC. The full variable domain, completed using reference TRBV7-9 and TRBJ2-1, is DTGVSQNPRHKITKRGQNVTFRCDPISEHNRLYWYRQTLGQGPEFLTYFQNEAQLEKSRLLSDRFSAERPKGSFSTLEIQRTEQGDSAMYLCASTRLEVRNEQFFGPGTRLTVL.

Here the CDR3 DNA reads TGTGCCAGTGATACGGGAGACCACTCGCGGGAGACCCAGTACTTC. It yields the protein CASDTGDHSRETQYF. The chain has TRBV7-9 and TRBJ2-5; D may be TRBD2 (6 bases). V lost 9 bases and J lost 5, with 22 bases in between. Germline CDR1 is SEHNR and CDR2 is FQNEAQ (reference sequence). The CDR3 extends over 15 amino acids. The full variable domain, rest sourced from reference TRBV7-9 and TRBJ2-5, is DTGVSQNPRHKITKRGQNVTFRCDPISEHNRLYWYRQTLGQGPEFLTYFQNEAQLEKSRLLSDRFSAERPKGSFSTLEIQRTEQGDSAMYLCASDTGDHSRETQYFGPGTRLLVL.

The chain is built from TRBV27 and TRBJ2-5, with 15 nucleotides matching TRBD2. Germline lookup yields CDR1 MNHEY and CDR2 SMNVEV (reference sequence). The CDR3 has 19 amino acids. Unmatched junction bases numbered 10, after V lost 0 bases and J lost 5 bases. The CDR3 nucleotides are TGTGCCAGCAGTTTATCTGGGACTAGCGGGAGGTTAGGCCGCGAGACCCAGTACTTC. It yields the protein CASSLSGTSGRLGRETQYF.

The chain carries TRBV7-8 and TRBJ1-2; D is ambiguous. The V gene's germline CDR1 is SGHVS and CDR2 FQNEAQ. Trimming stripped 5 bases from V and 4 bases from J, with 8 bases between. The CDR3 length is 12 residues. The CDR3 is CASSARAYGYTF. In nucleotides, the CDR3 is TGTGCCAGCAGCGCCCGGGCCTATGGCTACACCTTC.

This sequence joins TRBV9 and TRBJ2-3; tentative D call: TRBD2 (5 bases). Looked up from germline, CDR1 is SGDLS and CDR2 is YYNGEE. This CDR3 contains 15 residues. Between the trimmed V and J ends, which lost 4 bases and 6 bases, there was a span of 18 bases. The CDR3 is CASSFLGGPGDTQYF. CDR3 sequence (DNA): TGTGCCAGCAGCTTTCTTGGCGGGCCGGGGGATACGCAGTATTTT.

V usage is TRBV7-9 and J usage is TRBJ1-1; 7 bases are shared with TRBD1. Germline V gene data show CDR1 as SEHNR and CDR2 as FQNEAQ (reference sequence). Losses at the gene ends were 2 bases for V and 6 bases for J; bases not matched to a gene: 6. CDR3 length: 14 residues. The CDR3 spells CASSLSSGGPEAFF. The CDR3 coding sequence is TGTGCCAGCAGCTTATCGTCAGGGGGACCTGAAGCTTTCTTT.

The CDR3 is CASSDSPGTSGRSQFF. DNA of the CDR3: TGTGCCAGCAGCGACTCCCCCGGGACTAGCGGGAGGTCTCAGTTCTTC. This chain links TRBV2 with TRBJ2-1; 15 bases are shared with TRBD2. The CDR3 loop spans 16 amino acids. Trimming at V came to 6 bases and at J to 13 bases, leaving 13 bases not matched to a gene. Germline V CDR1 and CDR2: SNHLY, FYNNEI.

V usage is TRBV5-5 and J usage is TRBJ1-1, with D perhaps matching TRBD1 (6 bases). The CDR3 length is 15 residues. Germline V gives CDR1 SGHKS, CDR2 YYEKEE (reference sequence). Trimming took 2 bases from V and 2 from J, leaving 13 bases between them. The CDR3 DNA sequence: TGTGCCAGCAGCTTCGGGGCGACAGGTAACACTGAAGCTTTCTTT. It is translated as CASSFGATGNTEAFF.

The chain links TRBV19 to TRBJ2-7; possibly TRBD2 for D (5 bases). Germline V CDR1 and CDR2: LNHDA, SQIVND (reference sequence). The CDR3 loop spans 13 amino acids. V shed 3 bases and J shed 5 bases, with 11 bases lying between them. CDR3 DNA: TGTGCCAGTAGTATTGTGGCAGCGGACGAGCAGTACTTC. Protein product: CASSIVAADEQYF.

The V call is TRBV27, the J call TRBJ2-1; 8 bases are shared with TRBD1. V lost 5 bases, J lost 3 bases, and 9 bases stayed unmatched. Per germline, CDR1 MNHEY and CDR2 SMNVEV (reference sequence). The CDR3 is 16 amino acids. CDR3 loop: CASSPSTGDFYNEQFF. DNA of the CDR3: TGTGCCAGCAGTCCCTCGACAGGGGACTTCTACAATGAGCAGTTCTTC.

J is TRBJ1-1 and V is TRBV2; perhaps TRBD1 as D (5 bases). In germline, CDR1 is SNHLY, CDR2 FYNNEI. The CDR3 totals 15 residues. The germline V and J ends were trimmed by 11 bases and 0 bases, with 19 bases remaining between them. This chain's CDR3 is CASAMGRTVNTEAFF. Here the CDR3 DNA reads TGTGCCTCAGCAATGGGACGGACGGTGAACACTGAAGCTTTCTTT.

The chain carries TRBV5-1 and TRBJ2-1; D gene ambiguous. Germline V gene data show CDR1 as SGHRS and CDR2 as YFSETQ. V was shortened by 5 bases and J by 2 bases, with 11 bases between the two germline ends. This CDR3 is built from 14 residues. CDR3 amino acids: CASSATNPYNEQFF. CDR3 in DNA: TGCGCCAGCAGTGCTACTAACCCCTACAATGAGCAGTTCTTC.

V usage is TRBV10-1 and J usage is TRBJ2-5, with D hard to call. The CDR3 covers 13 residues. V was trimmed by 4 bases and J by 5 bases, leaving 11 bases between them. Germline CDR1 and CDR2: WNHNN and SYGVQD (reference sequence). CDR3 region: CASSVNLRETQYF. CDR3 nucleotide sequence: TGCGCCAGCAGTGTCAACCTCAGGGAGACCCAGTACTTC.